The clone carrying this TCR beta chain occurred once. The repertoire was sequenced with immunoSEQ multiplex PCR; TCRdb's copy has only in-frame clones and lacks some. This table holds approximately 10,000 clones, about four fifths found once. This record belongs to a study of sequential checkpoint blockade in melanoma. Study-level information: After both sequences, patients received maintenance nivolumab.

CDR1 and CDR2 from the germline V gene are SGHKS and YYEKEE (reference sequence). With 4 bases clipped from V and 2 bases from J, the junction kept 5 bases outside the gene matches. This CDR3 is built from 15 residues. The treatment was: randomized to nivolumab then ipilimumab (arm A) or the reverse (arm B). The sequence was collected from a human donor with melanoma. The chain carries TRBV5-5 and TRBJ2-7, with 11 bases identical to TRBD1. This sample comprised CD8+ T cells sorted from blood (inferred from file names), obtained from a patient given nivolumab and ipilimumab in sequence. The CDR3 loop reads CASSPWTGGTYEQYF. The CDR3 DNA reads TGTGCCAGCAGCCCCTGGACAGGGGGCACCTACGAGCAGTACTTC.